This T cell receptor beta chain came from a study of T cell responses to AZD1222 COVID-19 vaccine (TCRdb year 2021). Context from the whole study: AZD1222 recipients whose second dose came at about 4 weeks and those whose second dose came at about 12 weeks were combined into one group, since spike-specific TCR depth and breadth did not differ between the two schedules. Trial participants were enrolled by age into subgroups of 18-55, 56-69 and 70-plus years, and around 150, 28 and 57 TCR-sequenced participants, respectively, were included in these subgroups. A total of just over 230 trial participants underwent TCR sequencing, of whom 207 had received two doses of AZD1222 and about 26 had received two doses of the MenACWY control vaccine. Overall results and qualifications from the work: The 56-69-year group was small, and its depth increase did not reach significance, likely because of low power. Conclusions about previously exposed vaccinees were limited because only a handful of AZD1222 recipients were SARS-CoV-2 seropositive at baseline. Spike-specific TCR breadth and depth rose significantly after two AZD1222 doses compared with day 0 and with MenACWY recipients. Most participants were white British and females outnumbered males, and the authors suggested that clonal diversity may have been underestimated. Because no samples from the day 14 peak response were available, repertoires could be characterized only after the peak T cell response. CD4 TCRs associated with the vaccine covered the entire spike protein, and the dominant responses were in regions 160-218 and 743-854. Epitopes outside the regions mutated in the B.1.351 and B.1.1.7 variants were reportedly recognized by nearly half of the unique spike-specific TCRs.

With respect to this clone: It lacks a known antigen. Per-base quality was not reported, and no clone a single base away is much larger than it.

The CDR3 regions of human TCRbeta chains were analyzed by immunosequencing. Regarding the original processing steps: TCRs in the repertoires were compared against a reference library of SARS-CoV-2-specific TCRs that had been generated with the MIRA antigen-specificity platform. Breadth was defined as the fraction of unique TCRs that were SARS-CoV-2-associated, and depth was defined as the fraction of total T cells that were SARS-CoV-2-associated. Using the MIRA data, every spike-specific TCR was mapped to the spike region that the TCR reacted to and assigned to either a CD4 or a CD8 class. Log10-transformed breadth and depth values were compared by one-way ANOVA with Sidak's multiple comparisons tests. TCRdb holds this immuneACCESS table with in-frame rearrangements only. Some clones are missing; in checked studies, unresolved V genes explain under half, and the rest has no known cause. The DNA was the basis for D and trimming; V, J and clone size are from that table. The sample table contains 150,000 to 200,000 clones; only one count was recorded for 85% to 95% of them. Of the sample, around 0.9% is held by the ten largest clones.

The meaning of the sample's time point label: baseline before first vaccination. The vaccinee samples were drawn from two UK trials, COV001 and COV002, one of which was a single-blind randomized controlled phase 2/3 trial testing AZD1222 (ChAdOx1 nCoV-19) in healthy adults. For TCRbeta chain sequencing, PBMC samples were collected from trial participants at day 0 and at day 28 after the second dose. The sample consisted of peripheral blood, taken on day 0 of AZD1222 vaccination. The source of this sequence is an adult in good health.

The CDR3 reads CASRIQGSSGNTIYF. The bases read TGTGCCAGCAGGATACAGGGGTCTTCTGGAAACACCATATATTTT. The chain is made from TRBV7-9 and TRBJ1-3, with 7 bases in between that match TRBD1. The CDR3 spans 15 residues, from the cysteine through the phenylalanine. Only the CDR3 DNA stays, 45 bases, in frame from base 1. The germline V gene (reference sequence) gives CDR1 as SEHNR and CDR2 as FQNEAQ. V is pruned by 6 bases and J by 1 base, leaving 6 bases of the junction without a gene match.